One sample yielded the 26 T cell receptor beta chains listed below, sequenced in a study of Ad26.COV2.S vaccination and SARS-CoV-2 variants. Stated treatment: roughly 18 received Ad26.COV2.S at low or high dose, single or two shots; several received placebo; per-sample allocation not given. All samples were drawn on day 63, counting from the first vaccine or placebo injection. TCRdb keeps only in-frame clones here, not all; method: immunoSEQ multiplex PCR. In the table there are around 340,000 clones, about 89% of which are singletons. This specimen was peripheral blood, taken in a trial of Ad26.COV2.S vaccine versus placebo. The receptors shown here come from a person between 18 and 60 years old who received the Ad26.COV2.S COVID-19 vaccine or a placebo.

A remark on this clone: One end of the junction fails to match germline, which may point to a read error. The rearrangement uses TRBV6-5 and TRBJ1-1; 8 nucleotides agree with TRBD1. The CDR3 contains 10 residues. Germline loops: CDR1 MNHEY, CDR2 SVGAGI. CDR3 nucleotides: TGTGCCAGCGGACAGGGAACGGACACGTTT. It specifies CASGQGTDTF.

This chain uses TRBV19 with TRBJ1-5; TRBD1 matches 10 bases. V lost 5 bases and J lost 9; bases outside the gene matches: 22. The germline V gene encodes CDR1 LNHDA and CDR2 SQIVND (reference sequence). The CDR3 sequence is 19 residues long. In DNA form, the CDR3 reads TGTGCCAGTAGTGGTTATGGGGTTCCCCGGGACAGGGGCTCAGGGCCCCAGCATTTT. It encodes CASSGYGVPRDRGSGPQHF.

This chain connects TRBV24-1 to TRBJ2-2, with a weak D call TRBD1 (5 bases). CDR1 KGHDR and CDR2 SFDVKD come from the germline V gene. The CDR3 sequence is 14 residues long. Trimming took 1 base from V and 6 from J, leaving 8 bases between them. CDR3 protein: CATSDFLRAGELFF. DNA of the CDR3: TGTGCCACCAGTGATTTCCTCAGGGCCGGGGAGCTGTTTTTT.

CDR3 region: CASSPGGAYNEQFF. The DNA of the CDR3 is TGTGCCAGTAGCCCAGGGGGCGCCTACAATGAGCAGTTCTTC. The rearrangement links TRBV19 to TRBJ2-1; TRBD1 agrees at 8 bases. The CDR3 loop spans 14 amino acids. The V gene end was trimmed by 6 bases and the J gene end by 2 bases; junction bases not matched to a gene: 3. The germline V gene has CDR1 LNHDA and CDR2 SQIVND (reference sequence).

The rearrangement links TRBV3-1 (or the pseudogene TRBV3-2) to TRBJ1-1; D gene unclear. Per germline, CDR1 LGHDT and CDR2 YNNKEL (reference sequence). V was trimmed by 0 bases and J by 1 base, leaving 6 bases between them. The length of the CDR3 is 14 residues. DNA of the CDR3: TGTGCCAGCAGCCAAGATTGGGGGAACACTGAAGCTTTCTTT. Translated: CASSQDWGNTEAFF.

V and J are TRBV12-3 or TRBV12-4 and TRBJ1-2; D ambiguous. The CDR3 totals 10 residues. Between the trimmed V and J ends, which lost 4 bases and 8 bases, there was a span of 5 bases. CDR3 amino acids: CASSSVGYTF. The CDR3 DNA sequence: TGTGCCAGCAGTTCAGTCGGCTACACCTTC.

The CDR3 DNA is TGTGCCACCAGCAACGGTGGGTTCCGACAGGGGGATGAAAAACTGTTTTTT. Amino acid sequence: CATSNGGFRQGDEKLFF. V is TRBV15 and J is TRBJ1-4; 9 nucleotides match TRBD1. CDR3 size: 17 residues. Per germline, CDR1 LNHNV and CDR2 YYDKDF (reference sequence). Unmatched junction bases numbered 12, after V lost 4 bases and J lost 6 bases. Full variable domain (missing parts from reference TRBV15 and TRBJ1-4): DAMVIQNPRYQVTQFGKPVTLSCSQTLNHNVMYWYQQKSSQAPKLLFHYYDKDFNNEADTPDNFQSRRPNTSFCFLDIRSPGLGDTAMYLCATSNGGFRQGDEKLFFGSGTQLSVL.

The rearrangement joins TRBV28 to TRBJ2-4; TRBD1 or TRBD2 may be the D gene (6 bases each). Trimming stripped 8 bases from V and 7 bases from J, with 21 bases between. Germline values: CDR1 MDHEN, CDR2 SYDVKM. The CDR3 sequence is 15 residues long. CDR3 protein: CASSLGGSARNIQYF. The CDR3 DNA is TGTGCCAGCTCCTTAGGGGGGTCAGCGAGGAACATTCAGTACTTC.

The genes are TRBV28 and TRBJ2-4; D possibly corresponds to TRBD1 (5 bases). There are 13 residues in the CDR3. Trimming removed 4 bases at V and 7 bases at J, with 11 bases between. Germline values: CDR1 MDHEN, CDR2 SYDVKM. The chain's CDR3 is CASSSPRANIQYF. The CDR3, as DNA: TGTGCCAGCAGTTCTCCCAGGGCGAACATTCAGTACTTC.

The CDR3, as DNA: TGTGCCAGCAGCCAAGGTTCCCCCATCGAGCAGTACTTC. Translation gives CASSQGSPIEQYF. This rearrangement joins TRBV3-1 (or the pseudogene TRBV3-2) to TRBJ2-7; D gene unclear. This CDR3 comprises 13 residues. Germline V gene sequence: CDR1 LGHDT, CDR2 YNNKEL (reference sequence). The germline V and J ends were trimmed by 1 base and 6 bases, with 10 bases remaining between them.

This clone has a single count. V usage is TRBV11-3 and J usage is TRBJ2-1; D uncertain. V gave up 1 base and J gave up 8 bases, with 9 bases separating them. This CDR3 comprises 13 residues. CDR1 and CDR2 (germline): SGHNT, YENEEA. CDR3 bases: TGTGCCAGCAGCTTAGGCAGAGACCATGAGCAGTTCTTC. It is translated as CASSLGRDHEQFF.

The CDR3 loop is CASSLAWGEPEAFF. The DNA for the CDR3 is TGCGCCAGCAGCTTGGCCTGGGGAGAACCTGAAGCTTTCTTT. J is TRBJ1-1 and V is TRBV5-1; D gene unclear. The CDR3 extends over 14 amino acids. Germline CDR1 reads SGHRS; CDR2 reads YFSETQ. The germline V and J ends were trimmed by 0 bases and 6 bases, with 12 bases remaining between them.

This clone was picked up one time. The V call is TRBV5-6, the J call TRBJ2-1; D is tentatively TRBD1 or TRBD2 (5 bases each). CDR3 length equals 12 residues. Trimming took 2 bases from V and 8 from J, leaving 8 bases between them. CDR1 and CDR2 from the germline V gene are SGHDT and YYEEEE. In nucleotides, the CDR3 is TGTGCCAGCAGCTTCCCGGGACATGAGCAGTTCTTC. It encodes CASSFPGHEQFF.

In the case of this clone: Other DNA sequences of this sample code for an identical CDR3. The chain links TRBV27 to TRBJ1-5, with D hard to call. This CDR3 comprises 15 residues. Trimming took off 5 bases at V and 0 bases at J, with 11 bases between the two ends. Germline V gives CDR1 MNHEY, CDR2 SMNVEV (reference sequence). The CDR3 spells CASSPGGYSNQPQHF. The CDR3 nucleotides read TGTGCCAGCAGTCCGGGAGGGTATAGCAATCAGCCCCAGCATTTT.

The genes are TRBV18 and TRBJ1-1; no definite D call. CDR3 length: 16 residues. Germline CDR1 KGHSH, CDR2 LQKENI. Trimming took off 4 bases at V and 4 bases at J, with 19 bases between the two ends. CDR3 sequence reads: CASSLKTGTPATEAFF. CDR3 nucleotides: TGTGCCAGCTCACTAAAGACGGGCACTCCGGCCACTGAAGCTTTCTTT.

This sequence joins TRBV24-1 and TRBJ2-1, with a possible D match to TRBD1 (6 bases). CDR3 length: 14 amino acids. The germline gives CDR1 KGHDR, CDR2 SFDVKD. Deletions cut 7 bases from V and 4 bases from J, with 13 bases between. CDR3 bases: TGTGCCACCAGAGACAGGTTCGGATACAATGAGCAGTTCTTC. Translation gives CATRDRFGYNEQFF.

V gene TRBV4-3 combines with J gene TRBJ1-1; TRBD1 is a possible D gene (6 bases). CDR1 is LGHNA, CDR2 YSLEER, per germline. The CDR3 is 14 residues long. V was trimmed by 0 bases and J by 4 bases, leaving 9 bases between them. CDR3 loop: CASSQDRGATEAFF. For the CDR3, the DNA is TGCGCCAGCAGCCAAGATCGGGGGGCCACTGAAGCTTTCTTT.

V and J are TRBV3-1 (or the pseudogene TRBV3-2) and TRBJ2-7, with TRBD2 identical over 8 bases. The CDR3 sequence is 14 residues long. The V and J ends lost 2 bases and 3 bases, in that order; junction bases with no gene match: 3. Germline lookup yields CDR1 LGHDT and CDR2 YNNKEL (reference sequence). The CDR3 reads CASSQLSGSYEQYF. CDR3 DNA: TGTGCCAGCAGCCAACTGAGCGGGAGCTACGAGCAGTACTTC.

The genes are TRBV11-2 and TRBJ1-2; 9 positions agree with TRBD1. Germline-derived CDR1 and CDR2 are SGHAT and FQNNGV. V lost 1 base, J lost 4 bases, and 1 base stayed unmatched. This CDR3 has 14 amino acids. CDR3 in DNA: TGTGCCAGCAGCTTAGTGGACAGGGGCTATGGCTACACCTTC. Protein: CASSLVDRGYGYTF.

The chain links TRBV4-2 to TRBJ2-1; TRBD2 matches 10 bases. The CDR3 runs 21 residues. Per the germline V gene, CDR1 is LGHNA and CDR2 is YNFKEQ. V trimming: 0 bases; J trimming: 6 bases; junction bases outside the gene matches: 20. The DNA of the CDR3 is TGTGCCAGCAGCCAAGACCCACGCACAAGCGGGAGGGCCTTTAAGATCAATGAGCAGTTCTTC. This translates into CASSQDPRTSGRAFKINEQFF.

This chain joins TRBV5-5 and TRBJ1-2; 9 nucleotides align to TRBD1. There are 17 residues in the CDR3. After removal of 3 bases from V and 4 bases from J, the junction contained 13 bases not matched to a gene. The V gene's germline CDR1 is SGHKS and CDR2 YYEKEE (reference sequence). CDR3 amino acids: CASSSGTGGNGGYGYTF. In DNA, the CDR3 is TGTGCCAGCAGCTCAGGCACAGGGGGCAACGGAGGCTATGGCTACACCTTC.

This clone was seen a handful of times. The V and J genes are TRBV19 and TRBJ1-1, with unresolved D. V lost 4 bases and J 1 base, leaving 7 bases between the germline ends. Germline-derived CDR1 and CDR2 are LNHDA and SQIVND (reference sequence). This CDR3 is 13 amino acids long. The CDR3 DNA is TGTGCCAGTAGTACCGGAGGGAACACTGAAGCTTTCTTT. Amino acid sequence: CASSTGGNTEAFF.

This clone has only a few counts. The chain employs TRBV29-1 and TRBJ1-1; D is uncertain. This CDR3 contains 12 residues. Germline CDR1 is SQVTM and CDR2 is ANQGSEA. The ends were cut back, 6 bases at V and 1 base at J, with 9 bases in the middle. CDR3 loop: CSVPWGNTEAFF. The CDR3, as DNA: TGCAGCGTGCCTTGGGGGAACACTGAAGCTTTCTTT.

The rearrangement links TRBV7-3 to TRBJ2-5, with D unresolved. With 1 base removed from V and 3 bases from J, the gap between germline ends came to 9 bases. Germline V gene lookup returns CDR1 SGHTA and CDR2 FQGTGA. The CDR3 length is 14 residues. The CDR3 DNA sequence: TGTGCCAGCAGCTTAAGTGGTGCCGAAGAGACCCAGTACTTC. It is translated as CASSLSGAEETQYF. Full variable domain (missing parts from reference TRBV7-3 and TRBJ2-5): GAGVSQTPSNKVTEKGKYVELRCDPISGHTALYWYRQSLGQGPEFLIYFQGTGAADDSGLPNDRFFAVRPEGSVSTLKIQRTERGDSAVYLCASSLSGAEETQYFGPGTRLLVL.

This rearrangement joins TRBV30 to TRBJ2-3; 7 nucleotides align to TRBD2. This CDR3 has 14 amino acids. Germline lookup yields CDR1 GTSNPN and CDR2 SVGIG (reference sequence). V was clipped by 2 bases and J by 2 bases; unmatched bases: 4. CDR3 in amino acids: CAWSLGLDTDTQYF. Written as DNA, the CDR3 is TGTGCCTGGAGTCTCGGACTAGACACAGATACGCAGTATTTT.

The chain couples TRBV5-1 to TRBJ1-2; 9 nucleotides line up with TRBD1. CDR3 length: 17 residues. CDR1 and CDR2 (germline): SGHRS, YFSETQ. The V segment lost 2 bases and the J segment 2 bases; nucleotides outside the gene matches: 10. CDR3 sequence (DNA): TGCGCCAGCAGCTTACGGACAGGGGCCCCACCCAACTATGGCTACACCTTC. This sequence encodes CASSLRTGAPPNYGYTF.